This T cell receptor beta chain is from a study of blood T cells in healthy people across ages. Unmatched junction bases numbered 12, after V lost 0 bases and J lost 11 bases. The CDR3 is 15 residues long. Germline V gene lookup returns CDR1 SQVTM and CDR2 ANQGSEA. For every donor, a draw yielded ten milliliters of peripheral blood. Alongside a J-beta primer mix, a sample-barcoded 5' primer served in a second PCR lasting roughly 6 to 11 cycles. TCRdb analysed the 5' RACE reads with MiXCR anew, one entry per CDR3 protein. The sample has around 2 million distinct CDR3 sequences; around 42% are singletons.

Sequencing was done on a sample of blood. This sequence originates from a human donor in good health. The chain is built from TRBV29-1 and TRBJ2-1, with TRBD1 identical over 8 bases. CDR3 residues: CSVEDRGTGLTQQFF. The CDR3 coding sequence is TGCAGCGTTGAAGATCGGGGGACAGGCTTAACCCAGCAGTTCTTC.